Listed below are T cell receptor beta chains from one sample, sequenced in a study of cytomegalovirus exposure and HLA in healthy donors. The assay was immunoSEQ multiplex PCR, and TCRdb's table has in-frame clones only and misses some. The sample lists around 150,000 clones, 60% to 80% occurring once. Sequencing was done on a sample of PBMCs. The receptors here all came from a man aged 50-60 years in good health and CMV-seropositive. Each CDR3 is given with its conserved first and last residue. The D gene is left open where the match is weak. Size values are once, few and many counts, or a class for expanded clones, and some rows have none.

- TRBD2 TRBJ2-3 TRBV4-2 CASSPSFRGGPDTQYF TGTGCCAGCAGCCCTAGCTTTCGGGGGGGCCCAGATACGCAGTATTTT
- - TRBJ1-2 TRBV19 CASSTPQGRGYTF TGTGCCAGTAGCACCCCACAGGGACGTGGCTACACCTTC
- TRBD1 TRBJ1-3 TRBV27 CASSLGQGQGNTIYF TGTGCCAGCAGTTTGGGACAGGGGCAAGGAAACACCATATATTTT
- - TRBJ1-4 TRBV14 CASSQLSGFLEKLFF TGTGCCAGCAGCCAATTATCCGGGTTTCTTGAAAAACTGTTTTTT
- TRBD1 TRBJ1-4 TRBV19 CASRETGGGEKLFF TGTGCCAGTAGGGAGACAGGGGGCGGAGAAAAACTGTTTTTT
few - TRBJ2-2 TRBV5-6 CASSFGQGPPGELFF TGTGCCAGCAGCTTTGGGCAGGGTCCCCCCGGGGAGCTGTTTTTT
- - TRBJ1-2 TRBV14 CASSQGAKGYTF TGTGCCAGCAGCCAGGGGGCCAAGGGCTACACCTTC
- - TRBJ2-1 TRBV28 CASSPLEGHNEQFF TGTGCCAGCAGTCCCCTTGAGGGCCACAATGAGCAGTTCTTC
- - TRBJ1-5 TRBV28 CASSLHRVGQPQHF TGTGCCAGCAGTCTACACAGGGTGGGTCAGCCCCAGCATTTT
- - TRBJ1-6 TRBV18 CASSPQSSYNSPLHF TGTGCCAGCTCACCACAGAGCTCCTATAATTCACCCCTCCACTTT
- TRBD1 TRBJ2-1 TRBV9 CASSVGAGGANNEQFF TGTGCCAGTAGCGTAGGGGCAGGGGGCGCGAACAATGAGCAGTTCTTC
once TRBD1 TRBJ1-6 TRBV30 CAWNNRGYNSPLHF TGTGCCTGGAACAACAGGGGATATAATTCACCCCTCCACTTT
- TRBD1 TRBJ2-2 TRBV5-8 CASRPGLGQGVVTGELFF TGTGCCAGCAGGCCGGGCCTAGGACAGGGAGTGGTCACCGGGGAGCTGTTTTTT
- - TRBJ1-3 TRBV9 CASSRTDSSGNTIYF TGTGCCAGCAGCCGAACGGACAGCTCGGGAAACACCATATATTTT